The source of this TCR beta chain is a study of blood T cell repertoires in COVID-19. CDR1 and CDR2 from the germline V gene are LGHDT and YNNKEL (reference sequence). V lost 3 bases to trimming and J lost 0 bases; unmatched junction nucleotides: 9. CDR3 length: 20 residues. In the authors' workflow: Amplified reference gene primers provided the basis for estimating nucleated cell counts. Sequenced by immunoSEQ multiplex PCR; TCRdb stores in-frame clones only, minus some. V and J calls and clone size are copied from that table; D and trimming were computed from the DNA. This table holds around 60,000 clones, 90% found once. This clone was found once.

The V and J genes are TRBV3-1 (or the pseudogene TRBV3-2) and TRBJ2-2; 14 nucleotides line up with TRBD2. Sequencing was done on a sample of peripheral blood. This clonotype was sampled from a man aged 55 to 70 with active COVID-19. The CDR3 region has the DNA TGTGCCAGCAGCCAGGAGACTAGCGGGGGGGCTCTGGCGAACACCGGGGAGCTGTTTTTT. Its translation is CASSQETSGGALANTGELFF.